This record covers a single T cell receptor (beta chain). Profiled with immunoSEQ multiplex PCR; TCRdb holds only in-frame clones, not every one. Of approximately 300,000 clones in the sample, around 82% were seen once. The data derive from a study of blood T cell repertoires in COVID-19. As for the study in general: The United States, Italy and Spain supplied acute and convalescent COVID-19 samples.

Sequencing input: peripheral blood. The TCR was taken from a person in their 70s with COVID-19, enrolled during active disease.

CDR3 in DNA: TGTGCCAGCAGCGGGGGACAGTTCTCTGGAAACACCATATATTTT. It codes for CASSGGQFSGNTIYF. V is TRBV7-9 and J is TRBJ1-3, with 7 bases identical to TRBD1. From germline, CDR1 is SEHNR and CDR2 FQNEAQ (reference sequence). This CDR3 is 15 amino acids long. J lost 0 bases, V lost 5 bases, and 4 bases had no gene match.